These 24 T cell receptor beta chains share one sample of origin, sequenced in a study of Graves' ophthalmopathy and Graves' hyperthyroidism. Investigators amplified TCR beta CDR3 regions from RNA transcripts. Scientists carried out first-round RT-PCR using HTBI primers and then a second-round multiplex PCR. TCRdb reprocessed the multiplex PCR reads with MiXCR, giving one entry per CDR3 protein. The sample holds 500,000 to 600,000 distinct CDR3 sequences, under 45% seen once. The sample comprised peripheral blood or thyroid tissue (not recorded which). Every receptor here comes from an adult man with Graves' hyperthyroidism.

This clonotype occurred many times. CDR3 protein: CASSPGQVPNYGYTF. Written as DNA, the CDR3 is TGTGCCAGCAGCCCGGGACAGGTCCCTAACTATGGCTACACCTTC. The rearrangement uses TRBV7-3 and TRBJ1-2; 8 nucleotides align to TRBD1. This CDR3 is 15 amino acids long. Germline CDR1 and CDR2: SGHTA and FQGTGA. With 5 bases clipped from V and 0 bases from J, the junction kept 5 bases outside the gene matches. Together with reference TRBV7-3 and TRBJ1-2, the CDR3 gives the full variable domain: GAGVSQTPSNKVTEKGKYVELRCDPISGHTALYWYRQSLGQGPEFLIYFQGTGAADDSGLPNDRFFAVRPEGSVSTLKIQRTERGDSAVYLCASSPGQVPNYGYTFGSGTRLTVV.

This clonotype has just one count. A read error may account for a junction end that differs from germline. The V call is TRBV25-1, the J call TRBJ2-5, with D tentatively TRBD1 or TRBD2 (5 bases each). The CDR3 is 14 amino acids. The germline CDR1 and CDR2 sequences are MGHDK and SYGVNS. The CDR3 spells CASSLGTTQEIQYF. CDR3 sequence (DNA): TGTGCCAGCAGTCTCGGGACGACCCAAGAGATCCAGTACTTC.

As for this clonotype: One end of the junction does not line up with germline, which may come from a read error. The chain joins TRBV2 to TRBJ1-1; no reliable D call. The CDR3 has 10 amino acids. Germline V gene sequence: CDR1 SNHLY, CDR2 FYNNEI. The CDR3 DNA sequence: TGTGCCATCAGTGACATTTATGCTTTCTTT. Amino acids: CAISDIYAFF.

This clonotype has only one observation. The chain recombines TRBV24-1 with TRBJ2-5, with TRBD2 matching 10 bases. CDR3 length: 17 residues. Germline trimming cut 3 bases from V and 4 bases from J; bases unmatched to any gene: 10. Looked up from germline, CDR1 is KGHDR and CDR2 is SFDVKD. For the CDR3, the DNA is TGTGCCACCAGTGATCTCGAGGGGCTAGCGGGAGTAGAGACCCAGTACTTC. This gives the protein CATSDLEGLAGVETQYF.

This clonotype was seen repeatedly, ten times or more. The chain uses TRBV2 and TRBJ1-6, with a tentative D call TRBD1 (6 bases). The V and J ends lost 4 bases and 0 bases respectively, with 19 bases between them. Looked up from germline, CDR1 is SNHLY and CDR2 is FYNNEI. The CDR3 is made up of 19 amino acids. The CDR3 coding sequence is TGTGCCAGCAGTGGTCTGGGACAACCAGGTAGCTCCTATAATTCACCCCTCCACTTT. It encodes CASSGLGQPGSSYNSPLHF.

This clonotype was seen repeatedly, ten times or more. The CDR3 nucleotides read TGCAGTGCTCAGGCAGGGGTGGGCGATCAGCCCCAGCATTTT. This translates into CSAQAGVGDQPQHF. This chain connects TRBV20-1 to TRBJ1-5; possibly TRBD1 for D (6 bases). V gave up 5 bases and J gave up 5 bases, with 16 bases separating them. From germline, CDR1 is DFQATT and CDR2 SNEGSKA (reference sequence). The CDR3 has 14 residues.

The chain employs TRBV6-4 and TRBJ1-3; D perhaps matches TRBD1 (5 bases). CDR3 length: 13 amino acids. Trimming left V 8 bases short and J 4 bases short, with 12 bases between. Germline CDR1 MRHNA, CDR2 SNTAGT. The CDR3 here is CASGGGLGNTIYF. The CDR3 DNA reads as TGTGCCAGCGGCGGGGGTCTAGGAAACACCATATATTTT.

This chain links TRBV7-9 with TRBJ1-1, with 10 bases matching TRBD1. The CDR3 totals 17 residues. In germline, CDR1 is SEHNR, CDR2 FQNEAQ (reference sequence). With V trimmed by 3 bases and J by 2 bases, 9 bases remained unmatched. CDR3 nucleotides: TGTGCCAGCAGCTTCTTCCCCGGACAGGGGGGAAACACTGAAGCTTTCTTT. Its protein is CASSFFPGQGGNTEAFF.

This clonotype was recorded at least ten times. The rearrangement uses TRBV29-1 and TRBJ2-7; a possible D gene is TRBD1 (6 bases). The CDR3 spans 13 residues. Germline V lookup: CDR1 SQVTM, CDR2 ANQGSEA. With 2 bases removed from V and 5 bases from J, the gap between germline ends came to 13 bases. The CDR3 sequence: CSVERRSGDEQYF. CDR3 sequence (DNA): TGCAGCGTTGAAAGGAGGTCAGGGGACGAGCAGTACTTC.

The J gene is TRBJ2-1, the V gene TRBV20-1; TRBD2 aligns across 8 bases. The CDR3 is made up of 14 amino acids. V was pared by 4 bases and J by 7 bases, with 9 bases of the junction left unmatched. Germline V gives CDR1 DFQATT, CDR2 SNEGSKA (reference sequence). The CDR3 protein is CSAMFGTSGNEQFF. The CDR3 coding sequence is TGCAGTGCTATGTTCGGGACTAGTGGTAATGAGCAGTTCTTC.

This clonotype was detected many times. The rearrangement joins TRBV10-2 to TRBJ2-7, with TRBD2 identical over 14 bases. V lost 9 bases and J lost 2; bases outside the gene matches: 9. The CDR3 covers 16 residues. Germline V CDR1 and CDR2: WSHSY, SAAADI. CDR3 DNA: TGCGCCAGTGCCCGGACTAGCGGGGGGCCGACCTACGAGCAGTACTTC. It specifies CASARTSGGPTYEQYF.

The chain has TRBV19 and TRBJ2-3; D gene unclear. Germline V gives CDR1 LNHDA, CDR2 SQIVND (reference sequence). The V and J ends lost 6 bases and 4 bases respectively, with 11 bases between them. The CDR3 sequence is 13 residues long. DNA of the CDR3: TGTGCCAGTAGGCCCCGGGCTGCAGATACGCAGTATTTT. It encodes CASRPRAADTQYF. Using reference TRBV19 and TRBJ2-3 for the parts outside the CDR3, the full variable domain is DGGITQSPKYLFRKEGQNVTLSCEQNLNHDAMYWYRQDPGQGLRLIYYSQIVNDFQKGDIAEGYSVSREKKESFPLTVTSAQKNPTAFYLCASRPRAADTQYFGPGTRLTVL.

This clonotype was found many times. This chain joins TRBV7-9 and TRBJ1-2; D gene ambiguous. This CDR3 is built from 12 residues. Deletions cut 5 bases from V and 0 bases from J, with 4 bases between. CDR1 and CDR2 from the germline V gene are SEHNR and FQNEAQ (reference sequence). The CDR3 nucleotides read TGTGCCAGCAGCCGGCCTAACTATGGCTACACCTTC. Translated, it gives CASSRPNYGYTF. Full variable domain (rest looked up from reference TRBV7-9 and TRBJ1-2): DTGVSQNPRHKITKRGQNVTFRCDPISEHNRLYWYRQTLGQGPEFLTYFQNEAQLEKSRLLSDRFSAERPKGSFSTLEIQRTEQGDSAMYLCASSRPNYGYTFGSGTRLTVV.

The sample holds many counts of this clonotype. The rearrangement links TRBV6-5 to TRBJ1-5, with a tentative D call TRBD1 (5 bases). This CDR3 has 14 residues. The ends were cut back, 4 bases at V and 4 bases at J, with 11 bases in the middle. Germline V gene lookup returns CDR1 MNHEY and CDR2 SVGAGI. CDR3 nucleotide sequence: TGTGCCAGCAGTTCCCGGGACCGAAATCAGCCCCAGCATTTT. Its protein product is CASSSRDRNQPQHF.

This clonotype was recorded a few times. The chain combines TRBV20-1 with TRBJ2-3; 7 bases align to TRBD2. Germline V lookup: CDR1 DFQATT, CDR2 SNEGSKA (reference sequence). The CDR3 extends over 12 amino acids. Unmatched junction bases numbered 1, after V lost 4 bases and J lost 3 bases. For the CDR3, the DNA is TGCAGTGCTAACGGGGGGACAGATACGCAGTATTTT. This encodes CSANGGTDTQYF.

The chain has TRBV20-1 and TRBJ1-1; D might be TRBD1 (5 bases). This CDR3 region has 15 residues. Germline V gives CDR1 DFQATT, CDR2 SNEGSKA (reference sequence). V lost 1 base, J lost 0 bases, and 12 bases lay in between. The CDR3 coding sequence is TGCAGTGCTAGAGGGGACGGGATTCTGAACACTGAAGCTTTCTTT. It specifies CSARGDGILNTEAFF.

This clonotype was counted at least ten times. The rearrangement joins TRBV28 to TRBJ1-4, with D hard to call. There are 13 residues in the CDR3. Germline CDR1 is MDHEN and CDR2 is SYDVKM. V lost 5 bases to trimming and J lost 7 bases, with 11 bases between them. DNA for the CDR3: TGTGCCAGCAGTCTGATGGGAGGTGAAAAACTGTTTTTT. It yields the protein CASSLMGGEKLFF.

CDR3 residues: CASSLWPNYGYTF. CDR3 DNA: TGTGCCAGCAGCTTATGGCCGAACTATGGCTACACCTTC. This chain uses TRBV7-9 with TRBJ1-2; D is undetermined. The germline gives CDR1 SEHNR, CDR2 FQNEAQ (reference sequence). The CDR3 contains 13 residues. Trimming stripped 2 bases from V and 2 bases from J, with 6 bases between.

The V call is TRBV20-1, the J call TRBJ1-5; 11 bases map to TRBD1. This CDR3 comprises 14 residues. V lost 4 bases, J lost 6 bases, and 5 bases stayed unmatched. Looked up from germline, CDR1 is DFQATT and CDR2 is SNEGSKA (reference sequence). CDR3 protein: CSATRDRGGQPQHF. The CDR3 DNA reads as TGCAGTGCTACCCGGGACAGGGGGGGTCAGCCCCAGCATTTT.

This clonotype has at least ten counts. V gene TRBV14 combines with J gene TRBJ2-7, with TRBD1 as a possible D gene (7 bases). Germline CDR1 SGHDN, CDR2 FVKESK. Trimming stripped 4 bases from V and 2 bases from J, with 12 bases between. This CDR3 region has 14 residues. CDR3 DNA sequence: TGTGCCAGCAGCCGAGGAGGGGGCGCCTACGAGCAGTACTTC. It yields the protein CASSRGGGAYEQYF.

The chain uses TRBV28 and TRBJ2-2; 10 bases match TRBD1. The CDR3 is 18 residues long. Trimming took 5 bases from V and 0 from J; bases not matched to a gene: 9. CDR1 and CDR2 (germline): MDHEN, SYDVKM. The CDR3: CASSASMGQGTNTGELFF. The CDR3 DNA reads TGTGCCAGCAGTGCGTCGATGGGACAGGGGACGAACACCGGGGAGCTGTTTTTT.

On this clonotype: A read error is possible here, since a much larger clone lies one base away. V gene TRBV27 combines with J gene TRBJ1-4; D gene ambiguous. This CDR3 spans 13 amino acids. Germline V gene lookup returns CDR1 MNHEY and CDR2 SMNVEV (reference sequence). Here the CDR3 DNA reads TGTGCCAGCAGTTTATCGTCGGGAGTAAAACTGCTTTTT. This encodes CASSLSSGVKLLF.

This chain joins TRBV9 and TRBJ1-4; D may be TRBD1 (5 bases). CDR1 SGDLS and CDR2 YYNGEE come from the germline V gene. Trimming pared 7 bases from V and 8 bases from J, leaving 15 bases between. The CDR3 has 13 residues. The chain's CDR3 is CASSPGIEEKLFF. CDR3 DNA sequence: TGTGCCAGCTCACCAGGGATCGAAGAAAAACTGTTTTTT.

Only one count was recorded for this clonotype. This sequence joins TRBV9 and TRBJ2-7; unclear D gene. Germline CDR1 SGDLS, CDR2 YYNGEE. V was pared by 4 bases and J by 7 bases, with 21 bases between. The CDR3 length is 15 residues. Here the CDR3 reads CASSLDSLPPNEQYF. CDR3 nucleotide sequence: TGTGCCAGCAGCTTAGACTCTTTGCCCCCCAATGAGCAGTACTTC.